This T cell receptor beta chain emerged from a study of blood T cell repertoires in COVID-19. The wider study: COVID-19 samples, acute and convalescent, were from the United States, Italy and Spain. Sample material is recorded as cDNA or gDNA derived from T cells, B-cell-depleted T cells, or PBMCs.

The authors' processing: Reference gene primer amplification gave nucleated cell count estimates. Produced via immunoSEQ multiplex PCR; TCRdb's table is partial and in-frame only. V, J and clone size are those of that table, while D and trimming were read from the DNA. The table has about 65,000 clones, 75% to 90% seen once. The junction had 11 bases not matched to a gene; V was cut back by 2 bases and J by 3 bases. The CDR3 totals 16 residues. From germline, CDR1 is SGHNT and CDR2 YYREEE (reference sequence). The sample consisted of peripheral blood. The rearrangement joins TRBV5-4 to TRBJ2-7, with TRBD2 matching over 7 bases. This clonotype was obtained from an elderly man with acute or convalescent COVID-19. CDR3 residues: CASSFEGLGGNYEQYF. Here the CDR3 DNA reads TGTGCCAGCAGCTTCGAGGGTTTGGGGGGGAACTACGAGCAGTACTTC. The complete variable domain, with remaining parts taken from reference TRBV5-4 and TRBJ2-7, reads ETGVTQSPTHLIKTRGQQVTLRCSSQSGHNTVSWYQQALGQGPQFIFQYYREEENGRGNFPPRFSGLQFPNYSSELNVNALELDDSALYLCASSFEGLGGNYEQYFGPGTRLTVT.